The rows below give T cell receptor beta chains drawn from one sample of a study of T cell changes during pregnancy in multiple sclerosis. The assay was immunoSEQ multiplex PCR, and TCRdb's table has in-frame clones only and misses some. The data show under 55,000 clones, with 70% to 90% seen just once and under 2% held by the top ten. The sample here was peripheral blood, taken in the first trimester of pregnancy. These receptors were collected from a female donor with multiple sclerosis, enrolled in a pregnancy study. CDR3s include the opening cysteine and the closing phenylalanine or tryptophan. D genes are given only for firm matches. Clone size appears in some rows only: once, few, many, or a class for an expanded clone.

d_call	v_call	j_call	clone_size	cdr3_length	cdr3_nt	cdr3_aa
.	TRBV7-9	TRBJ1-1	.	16	TGTGCCAGCAGCCCGGGCGGGGGGCGCATGAACACTGAAGCTTTCTTT	CASSPGGGRMNTEAFF
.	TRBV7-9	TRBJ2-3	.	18	TGTGCCAGCAGCGCAACATCAGGCAGGCTCACTAGCACAGATACGCAGTATTTT	CASSATSGRLTSTDTQYF
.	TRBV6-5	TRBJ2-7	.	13	TGTGCCAGCAGTTTTGGGGGGGCGCGAGAGCAGTACTTC	CASSFGGAREQYF
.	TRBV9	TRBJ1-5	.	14	TGTGCCAGCAGCGTAGGCAGTAGCAATCAGCCCCAGCATTTT	CASSVGSSNQPQHF
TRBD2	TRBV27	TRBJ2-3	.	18	TGTGCCAGCAGTTCCCAGCGGGGGGGGAGAACCTACACAGATACGCAGTATTTT	CASSSQRGGRTYTDTQYF
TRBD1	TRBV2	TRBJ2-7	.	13	TGTGCCAGCACAGGGGGAATTTACTACGAGCAGTACTTC	CASTGGIYYEQYF
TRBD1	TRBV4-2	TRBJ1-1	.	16	TGTGCCAGCAGCTACCACCGGGACAGGGGCACCGGGGAAGCTTTCTTT	CASSYHRDRGTGEAFF
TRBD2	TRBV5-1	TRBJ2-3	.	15	TGCGCCAGCAGCTTGAAACGGGGGGGCACAGATACGCAGTATTTT	CASSLKRGGTDTQYF
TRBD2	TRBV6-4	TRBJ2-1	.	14	TGTGCCAGCAGTGAAGCGGGGGGGCACAATGAGCAGTTCTTC	CASSEAGGHNEQFF
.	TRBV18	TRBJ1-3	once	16	TGTGCCAGCTCACCAGCGGAGCTGGGGGCCGGAAACACCATATATTTT	CASSPAELGAGNTIYF
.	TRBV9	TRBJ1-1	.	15	TGTGCCAGCACCATAGGTGGGGCCATAAACACTGAAGCTTTCTTT	CASTIGGAINTEAFF
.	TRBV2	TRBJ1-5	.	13	TGTGCCAGCAGTGGGCCCCACAATCAGCCCCAGCATTTT	CASSGPHNQPQHF
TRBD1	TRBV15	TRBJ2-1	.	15	TGTGCCACCAGCGGATTGGACAGGGGGCGAGGGGAGCAGTTCTTC	CATSGLDRGRGEQFF
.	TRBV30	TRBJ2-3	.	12	TGTGCCTTCAGGGAATCCGCAGATACGCAGTATTTT	CAFRESADTQYF
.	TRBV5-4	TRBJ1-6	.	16	TGTGCCAGCAGCTCGGACCGGGATGGGCAGGGGTCACCCCTCCACTTT	CASSSDRDGQGSPLHF
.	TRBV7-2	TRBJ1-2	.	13	TGTGCCAGCAGCTTAGCGATGGACACCGGCTACACCTTC	CASSLAMDTGYTF
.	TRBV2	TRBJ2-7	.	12	TGTGCCAGCAGTGCCTCCTCCTACGAGCAGTACTTC	CASSASSYEQYF
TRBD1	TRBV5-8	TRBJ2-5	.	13	TGTGCCAGCAGCGCCACAGGGGTAGAGACCCAGTACTTC	CASSATGVETQYF
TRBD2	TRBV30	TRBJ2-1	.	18	TGTGCCTGGTACCGAATGGGCGGGGGACTAAGCTCCTACAATGAGCAGTTCTTC	CAWYRMGGGLSSYNEQFF
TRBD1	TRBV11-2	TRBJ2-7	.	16	TGTGCCAGCAGTTCAATCACCGGGACAGGGAATCGCGAGCAGTACTTC	CASSSITGTGNREQYF
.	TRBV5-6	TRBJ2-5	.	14	TGTGCCAGCAAAAGGGGCTACCCGCAAGAGACCCAGTACTTC	CASKRGYPQETQYF
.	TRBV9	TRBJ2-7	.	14	TGTGCCAGCAGCGTGGGGGGACAGAGCTACGAGCAGTACTTC	CASSVGGQSYEQYF
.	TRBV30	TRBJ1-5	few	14	TGTGCCTGGAGTGGCGGGACCCTACATCAGCCCCAGCATTTT	CAWSGGTLHQPQHF
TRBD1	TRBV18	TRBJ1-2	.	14	TGTGCCAGCTTCCCCGGACAGGGACCGTATGGCTACACCTTC	CASFPGQGPYGYTF
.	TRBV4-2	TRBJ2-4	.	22	TGTGCCAGCAGCCGCGCAAGGCCAGGGGACACCGAATCATTGACAGCCAAAAACATTCAGTACTTC	CASSRARPGDTESLTAKNIQYF
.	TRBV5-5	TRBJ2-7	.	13	TGTGCCAGCAGCCCACAGTGGGGGGACGAGCAGTACTTC	CASSPQWGDEQYF
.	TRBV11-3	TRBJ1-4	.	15	TGTGCCAGCAGCTTAAATCCCTCGCAGGGGGAAAAACTGTTTTTT	CASSLNPSQGEKLFF
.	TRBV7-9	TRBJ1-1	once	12	TGTGCCAGCAGCCTCAGTGGGCTTGAAGCTTTCTTT	CASSLSGLEAFF
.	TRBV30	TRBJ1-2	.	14	TGTGCCTGGAGTGCGGCAGGGCCCCTCTATGGCTACACCTTC	CAWSAAGPLYGYTF
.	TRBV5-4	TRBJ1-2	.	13	TGTGCCACTTCCGGGACTCCTAACTATGGCTACACCTTC	CATSGTPNYGYTF
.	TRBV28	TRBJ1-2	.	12	TGTGCCAGCAGTCCGGGGGGACATGGGGGCACCTTC	CASSPGGHGGTF
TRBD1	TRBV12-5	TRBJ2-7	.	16	TGTGCTAGTGGTTCTTCACCGGGACAGGGGTCCTACGAGCAGTACTTC	CASGSSPGQGSYEQYF
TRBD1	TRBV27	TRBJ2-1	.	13	TGTGCCAGCAGCGTGGACAGGTGGAATGAGCAGTTCTTC	CASSVDRWNEQFF
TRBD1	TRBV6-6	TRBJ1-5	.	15	TGTGCCAGCAGTACGCCCGGGACAGTCAATCCGGCCCAGCATTTT	CASSTPGTVNPAQHF
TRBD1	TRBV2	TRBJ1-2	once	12	TGTGCCAGCAGGGACAGGGACTATGGCTACACCTTC	CASRDRDYGYTF
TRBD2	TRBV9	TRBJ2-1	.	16	TGTGCCAGCAGCCCCCGGGGAGCGGGGGGGCAGGATGAGCAGTTCTTC	CASSPRGAGGQDEQFF
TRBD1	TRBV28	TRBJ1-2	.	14	TGTGCCAGCAGTTTAAGGGGGCAAGGCTATGGCTACACCTTC	CASSLRGQGYGYTF
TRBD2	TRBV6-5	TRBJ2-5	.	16	TGTGCCAGCAGTTTACTAGCGGGGCAGTACCAAGAGACCCAGTACTTC	CASSLLAGQYQETQYF
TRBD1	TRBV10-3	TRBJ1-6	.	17	TGTGCCATCAGTGCTATCAGGGGGCCGTTTTATAATTCACCCCTCCACTTT	CAISAIRGPFYNSPLHF
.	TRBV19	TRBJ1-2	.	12	TGTGCCAGTAGTACATGGAGGGGTGGCTACACCTTC	CASSTWRGGYTF
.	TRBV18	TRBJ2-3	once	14	TGTGCCAGCTCACCAAGACAGAGCACAGATACGCAGTATTTT	CASSPRQSTDTQYF
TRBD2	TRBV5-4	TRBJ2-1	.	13	TGTGCCAGCACCCTCCGGGGGGGCTCTGAGCAGTTCTTC	CASTLRGGSEQFF
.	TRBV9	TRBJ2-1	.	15	TGTGCCAGCAGCATAGGCCGAGGGAGCTACAATGAGCAGTTCTTC	CASSIGRGSYNEQFF
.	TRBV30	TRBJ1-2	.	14	TGTGCCTGGAGCAGGGGCCTAGCTAACTATGGCTACACCTTC	CAWSRGLANYGYTF
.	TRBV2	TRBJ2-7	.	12	TGTGCCAGCAGTGAAGGAGACTACGAGCAGTACTTC	CASSEGDYEQYF
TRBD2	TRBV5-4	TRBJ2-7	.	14	TGTGCCAGCAGCTTCAACGGGGGGGCTTACGAGCAGTACTTC	CASSFNGGAYEQYF
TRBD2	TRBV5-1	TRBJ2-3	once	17	TGCGCCAGCAGCTTGGCCCCGGGAGCGGGGCACACAGATACGCAGTATTTT	CASSLAPGAGHTDTQYF
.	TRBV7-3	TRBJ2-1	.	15	TGTGCCAGCAGCTTAATTCGCGGACTACACAATGAGCAGTTCTTC	CASSLIRGLHNEQFF
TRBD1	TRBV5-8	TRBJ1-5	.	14	TGTGCCAGCAGCCCTGGGACAGGGTATCAGCCCCAGCATTTT	CASSPGTGYQPQHF
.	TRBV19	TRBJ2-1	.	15	TGTGCCAGTACCTCATGGACGGGGTCCTACAATGAGCAGTTCTTC	CASTSWTGSYNEQFF